This T cell receptor beta chain was obtained from a study of cytomegalovirus exposure and HLA in healthy donors. PCR used 60 Vbeta primers and 13 Jbeta primers. The assay was immunoSEQ multiplex PCR, and TCRdb's table has in-frame clones only and misses some. The table has roughly 60,000 clones, around 83% seen once. The CDR3 consists of 13 residues. V was trimmed by 1 base and J by 15 bases, leaving 16 bases between them. Germline V gene lookup returns CDR1 LGHNT and CDR2 FRNRAP. Sequencing used PBMCs. This sequence originates from a man aged 25-45 years in good health and CMV-seronegative. The chain uses TRBV12-5 and TRBJ2-1, with D maybe TRBD1 (7 bases). CDR3 sequence (DNA): TGTGCTAGTGGTTTGGCTCCAGGGGGACTGTGGTTCTTC. Translation: CASGLAPGGLWFF.